One and the same sample provided the 28 T cell receptor beta chains below, sequenced in a study of cytomegalovirus exposure and HLA in healthy donors. The PCR employed 60 Vbeta primers together with 13 Jbeta primers. Profiled with immunoSEQ multiplex PCR; TCRdb holds only in-frame clones, not every one. The sample holds some 180,000 clones, around 85% seen once. Sequenced input: PBMCs. The receptors here all came from a male donor in good health and CMV-seronegative.

This chain links TRBV6-6 with TRBJ1-1; 8 nucleotides agree with TRBD1. V trimming: 7 bases; J trimming: 0 bases; junction bases outside the gene matches: 4. Per the germline V gene, CDR1 is MNHNY and CDR2 is SVGAGI (reference sequence). This CDR3 has 14 residues. The CDR3, as DNA: TGTGCCAGCATCCAGGGGGCCCTGAACACTGAAGCTTTCTTT. Residues: CASIQGALNTEAFF.

In regard to this clone: Given a much more abundant clone one base away, this may be a read error. The chain uses TRBV30 and TRBJ1-1; the D is unclear. The CDR3 sequence is 13 residues long. The V gene's germline CDR1 is GTSNPN and CDR2 SVGIG (reference sequence). V was shortened by 1 base and J by 6 bases, with 12 bases between the two germline ends. In nucleotides, the CDR3 is TGTGCCTGGAGTGCCCCTCTTCGCGCTGAAGCTTTCTTT. Protein: CAWSAPLRAEAFF.

The chain employs TRBV6-5 and TRBJ1-2; D might be TRBD1 (5 bases). Trimming stripped 5 bases from V and 8 bases from J, with 21 bases between. Looked up from germline, CDR1 is MNHEY and CDR2 is SVGAGI. This CDR3 has 15 amino acids. Here the CDR3 reads CASSLAGGDPRGYTF. DNA for the CDR3: TGTGCCAGCAGTCTCGCCGGAGGGGATCCTCGAGGCTACACCTTC.

The V gene is TRBV5-6, the J gene TRBJ1-4; 7 bases fit TRBD1. The CDR3 spans 13 residues. Trimming removed 4 bases from V and 7 bases from J; junction bases left unmatched: 4. Germline V gene sequence: CDR1 SGHDT, CDR2 YYEEEE. For the CDR3, the DNA is TGTGCCAGCAGCAGGGGGACAGTTGAAAAACTGTTTTTT. Translated, it gives CASSRGTVEKLFF.

The chain has TRBV27 and TRBJ2-5; 9 positions match TRBD2. The CDR3 is 21 amino acids. Trimming cost V 4 bases and J 3 bases; bases outside gene matches: 24. The germline V gene has CDR1 MNHEY and CDR2 SMNVEV (reference sequence). The CDR3 loop reads CASSSTSPGRRAGGHKETQYF. As DNA, the CDR3 is TGTGCCAGCAGTTCCACCTCACCGGGACGTCGAGCGGGGGGTCATAAAGAGACCCAGTACTTC.

The sample holds one count of this clone. The rearrangement links TRBV4-1 to TRBJ1-3; 7 bases fit TRBD2. The end of the DNA fits TRBJ2-2 better, so the J call may be wrong. The CDR3 sequence is 17 residues long. CDR1 is MGHRA, CDR2 YSYEKL, per germline. CDR3 sequence (DNA): TGCGCCAGCAGCCAAGTAAGGAGACTAGCAATAACCGGGGAGCTGTTTTTT. Amino acid sequence: CASSQVRRLAITGELFF.

DNA for the CDR3: TGCAGCGTTGTGGACAGGAACACTGAAGCTTTCTTT. Translating it yields CSVVDRNTEAFF. The chain is built from TRBV29-1 and TRBJ1-1; a possible D gene is TRBD1 (6 bases). CDR1 and CDR2 from the germline V gene are SQVTM and ANQGSEA. The CDR3 runs to 12 residues. Trimming took off 4 bases at V and 1 base at J, with 7 bases between the two ends.

This clone appeared a few times. The chain couples TRBV7-9 to TRBJ1-1; D gene uncertain. Germline CDR1 and CDR2: SEHNR and FQNEAQ (reference sequence). CDR3 length: 13 amino acids. V was cut by 2 bases and J by 4 bases, with 8 bases left in between. CDR3 loop: CASSLNGVTEAFF. CDR3 coding DNA: TGTGCCAGCAGCTTAAACGGGGTCACTGAAGCTTTCTTT.

This chain uses TRBV7-9 with TRBJ1-2, with D perhaps TRBD1 (5 bases). The CDR3 totals 14 residues. The germline V and J ends were trimmed by 2 bases and 2 bases, with 9 bases remaining between them. Germline V gene lookup returns CDR1 SEHNR and CDR2 FQNEAQ (reference sequence). The CDR3 here is CASSLFPGNYGYTF. The CDR3 bases are TGTGCCAGCAGCTTATTCCCAGGGAACTATGGCTACACCTTC.

The chain combines TRBV7-9 with TRBJ1-2, with 7 bases that match TRBD1. Germline V gene sequence: CDR1 SEHNR, CDR2 FQNEAQ (reference sequence). The CDR3 spans 13 residues. The junction had 4 bases not matched to a gene; V was cut back by 9 bases and J by 0 bases. The CDR3 nucleotides are TGTGCCAGTCGGGACAGCTCTAACTATGGCTACACCTTC. It is translated as CASRDSSNYGYTF.

This chain links TRBV5-6 with TRBJ2-2, with TRBD2 matching 8 bases. V lost 5 bases to trimming and J lost 7 bases; unmatched junction nucleotides: 13. Germline CDR1 is SGHDT and CDR2 is YYEEEE. The CDR3 has 16 amino acids. The CDR3, as DNA: TGTGCCAGCAGTTCAACCGGGACTAGTTGGTTCGGGGAGCTGTTTTTT. Encoded protein: CASSSTGTSWFGELFF.

The J gene is TRBJ2-7, the V gene TRBV7-9; D is perhaps TRBD1 (6 bases). Germline values: CDR1 SEHNR, CDR2 FQNEAQ (reference sequence). Trimming cost V 7 bases and J 2 bases, with 12 bases left between them. The CDR3 contains 13 residues. The CDR3, as DNA: TGTGCCAGCACCGTACAGGGCACCTACGAGCAGTACTTC. Protein product: CASTVQGTYEQYF. Supplemented by reference TRBV7-9 and TRBJ2-7, the full variable domain reads DTGVSQNPRHKITKRGQNVTFRCDPISEHNRLYWYRQTLGQGPEFLTYFQNEAQLEKSRLLSDRFSAERPKGSFSTLEIQRTEQGDSAMYLCASTVQGTYEQYFGPGTRLTVT.

This clone was recorded once. J is TRBJ2-5 and V is TRBV21-1; TRBD1 is the table's D call and was not checked against the DNA. TRBV21-1 is assigned pseudogene status. The CDR3 is made up of 16 amino acids. CDR3 sequence: CASSKAIGTHQETQYF. The CDR3 coding sequence is TGTGCCAGCAGCAAAGCCATCGGGACACACCAAGAGACCCAGTACTTC.

The V call is TRBV19, the J call TRBJ1-2, with D possibly matching TRBD1 (6 bases). V lost 8 bases, J lost 7 bases, and 11 bases lay in between. The CDR3 covers 11 residues. Germline loops: CDR1 LNHDA, CDR2 SQIVND (reference sequence). CDR3 nucleotide sequence: TGTGCCAGTCGAGGGGGTCTTGGCTACACCTTC. The encoded protein is CASRGGLGYTF.

The chain has TRBV25-1 and TRBJ2-2; the match to TRBD1 covers 7 bases. The CDR3 loop spans 16 amino acids. Per the germline V gene, CDR1 is MGHDK and CDR2 is SYGVNS. V shed 3 bases, J shed 3 bases, and the junction held 7 bases outside the gene matches. The CDR3: CASSDDATGYTGELFF. CDR3 coding DNA: TGTGCCAGCAGTGATGATGCGACAGGGTACACCGGGGAGCTGTTTTTT. Filled out from reference TRBV25-1 and TRBJ2-2, the complete variable domain reads EADIYQTPRYLVIGTGKKITLECSQTMGHDKMYWYQQDPGMELHLIHYSYGVNSTEKGDLSSESTVSRIRTEHFPLTLESARPSHTSQYLCASSDDATGYTGELFFGEGSRLTVL.

Concerning this clone itself: The junction does not match germline at one end; this may be a read error. V gene TRBV7-2 combines with J gene TRBJ1-5, with 9 bases fitting TRBD1. Germline assignment: CDR1 SGHTA and CDR2 FQGNSA. This CDR3 region has 15 residues. This CDR3 reads CAGSTRTGVGQPQHF. CDR3 nucleotides: TGTGCCGGCAGCACACGGACAGGGGTTGGGCAGCCCCAGCATTTT.

The CDR3 region has the DNA TGTGCCAGCAGTGAGGGGACAGGGGGTTTAAACACCGGGGAGCTGTTTTTT. As protein: CASSEGTGGLNTGELFF. V gene TRBV6-1 combines with J gene TRBJ2-2; the match to TRBD1 covers 11 bases. Trimming took 3 bases from V and 2 from J; bases not matched to a gene: 5. Germline lookup yields CDR1 MNHNS and CDR2 SASEGT. The CDR3 totals 17 residues.

The V gene is TRBV4-1, the J gene TRBJ2-7; weak D call: TRBD1 (6 bases). The ends were cut back, 2 bases at V and 7 bases at J, with 18 bases in the middle. The germline gives CDR1 MGHRA, CDR2 YSYEKL. The CDR3 covers 15 residues. As DNA, the CDR3 is TGCGCCAGCAGCCAACCGGGACACAAACCGGGTGAGCAGTACTTC. The encoded protein is CASSQPGHKPGEQYF.

This clone has only one observation. The chain carries TRBV7-6 and TRBJ2-3, with D tentatively TRBD2 (6 bases). Germline CDR1 reads SGHVS; CDR2 reads FNYEAQ. V shed 3 bases and J shed 0 bases, with 10 bases lying between them. This CDR3 spans 15 amino acids. The CDR3 bases are TGTGCCAGCAGCTTGATGGGACTCAGCACAGATACGCAGTATTTT. It yields the protein CASSLMGLSTDTQYF.

This chain connects TRBV7-9 to TRBJ1-2; perhaps TRBD1 as D (6 bases). Germline CDR1 and CDR2: SEHNR and FQNEAQ (reference sequence). With 1 base removed from V and 2 bases from J, the gap between germline ends came to 14 bases. The CDR3 consists of 16 residues. This CDR3 reads CASSLGGGGENYGYTF. In DNA, the CDR3 is TGTGCCAGCAGCTTAGGTGGGGGGGGCGAAAACTATGGCTACACCTTC.

This clone was seen a few times. The J gene is TRBJ1-4, the V gene TRBV5-1, with TRBD1 matching over 7 bases. CDR3 length equals 15 residues. Germline trimming cut 1 base from V and 8 bases from J; bases unmatched to any gene: 8. Germline V gene data show CDR1 as SGHRS and CDR2 as YFSETQ. The chain's CDR3 is CASSLRGREDEKLFF. DNA for the CDR3: TGCGCCAGCAGCTTGAGGGGGCGCGAGGACGAAAAACTGTTTTTT.

The rearrangement joins TRBV7-9 to TRBJ2-3; D is ambiguous. Trimming shortened V by 5 bases and J by 0 bases, and 12 bases separated the two germline ends. The germline V gene has CDR1 SEHNR and CDR2 FQNEAQ (reference sequence). CDR3 length equals 15 residues. CDR3 protein: CASSGKTLSTDTQYF. CDR3 sequence (DNA): TGTGCCAGCAGCGGAAAGACACTGAGCACAGATACGCAGTATTTT.

V gene TRBV18 combines with J gene TRBJ1-5; D not resolved. Germline-derived CDR1 and CDR2 are KGHSH and LQKENI. V was shortened by 0 bases and J by 6 bases, with 12 bases between the two germline ends. The length of the CDR3 is 15 residues. CDR3 DNA sequence: TGTGCCAGCTCACCACCGAACGCTTACGGTCAGCCCCAGCATTTT. Translating it yields CASSPPNAYGQPQHF.

This clone has more than one count but fewer than ten. The chain employs TRBV7-8 and TRBJ2-7; D unresolved. The ends were cut back, 4 bases at V and 7 bases at J, with 11 bases in the middle. CDR3 length equals 12 residues. Germline V CDR1 and CDR2: SGHVS, FQNEAQ. CDR3 sequence reads: CASSSSFGEQYF. In DNA, the CDR3 is TGTGCCAGCAGCTCAAGCTTCGGGGAGCAGTACTTC.

The chain employs TRBV4-3 and TRBJ1-1, with a tentative D call TRBD1 (6 bases). The CDR3 totals 13 residues. The V gene's germline CDR1 is LGHNA and CDR2 YSLEER. V lost 4 bases to trimming and J lost 4 bases, with 10 bases between them. The CDR3, as DNA: TGCGCCAGCAGCCGCCAGGGGAGCACTGAAGCTTTCTTT. As protein: CASSRQGSTEAFF.

The CDR3 DNA is TGTGCCAGCAGCCCCGGGTTGTTGGGACAGGGGAACACTGAAGCTTTCTTT. Amino acids: CASSPGLLGQGNTEAFF. The chain recombines TRBV9 with TRBJ1-1; 9 bases agree with TRBD1. CDR3 size: 17 residues. With V trimmed by 4 bases and J by 1 base, 11 bases remained unmatched. CDR1 and CDR2 (germline): SGDLS, YYNGEE.

This clone appeared a few times. The chain uses TRBV10-3 and TRBJ2-5, with 7 bases lining up with TRBD2. The DNA end lines up better with TRBJ2-7; the J call may be wrong. Germline V lookup: CDR1 ENHRY, CDR2 SYGVKD. CDR3 size: 17 residues. The CDR3 DNA reads as TGTGCCATCAGTCCTTCCCGGAGAGGGGACTACTCCTACGAGCAGTACTTC. It specifies CAISPSRRGDYSYEQYF.

This chain joins TRBV18 and TRBJ2-7; 7 bases are shared with TRBD2. Germline V lookup: CDR1 KGHSH, CDR2 LQKENI. The CDR3 sequence is 15 residues long. The ends lost 3 bases at V and 3 bases at J; junction bases unmatched: 8. The chain's CDR3 is CASSPGQSSGYEQYF. Written as DNA, the CDR3 is TGTGCCAGCTCACCCGGGCAGTCTAGCGGCTACGAGCAGTACTTC.